The 8 T cell receptor beta chains in this list originate from one sample, sequenced in a study of CD8 T cells in ankylosing spondylitis. One entry per CDR3 protein, called by TCRdb with MiXCR from the 5' RACE reads. The sample lists hundreds of thousands of distinct CDR3 sequences; 17% were seen once. Which antigens these TCRs recognize remains unknown. Study findings and constraints: Ankylosing spondylitis blood appeared to be characterized by a TCR beta motif of several highly homologous variants.

Sample: blood, either unsorted or a sorted T cell fraction (not recorded which). These receptors were taken from a male donor with ankylosing spondylitis.

This clonotype was recorded many times. J is TRBJ2-1 and V is TRBV4-3; 9 bases are shared with TRBD1. V trimming: 0 bases; J trimming: 9 bases; junction bases outside the gene matches: 12. Germline V lookup: CDR1 LGHNA, CDR2 YSLEER. The CDR3 consists of 17 residues. The CDR3 DNA is TGCGCCAGCAGCCAAGATACAGGGGGCAGCCCGGGCAGTGAGCAGTTCTTC. This encodes CASSQDTGGSPGSEQFF.

The chain links TRBV15 to TRBJ2-1; D is perhaps TRBD1 (6 bases). The CDR3 is made up of 16 amino acids. Deletions cut 1 base from V and 0 bases from J, with 10 bases between. Germline V lookup: CDR1 LNHNV, CDR2 YYDKDF (reference sequence). The CDR3 reads CATSRGGQTSYNEQFF. The CDR3 nucleotides read TGTGCCACCAGCAGAGGAGGACAGACCTCCTACAATGAGCAGTTCTTC.

V usage is TRBV7-9 and J usage is TRBJ2-7; D gene unclear. The CDR3 covers 14 residues. Trimming took 5 bases from V and 2 from J, leaving 13 bases between them. Germline CDR1 reads SEHNR; CDR2 reads FQNEAQ (reference sequence). CDR3 residues: CASSTLGRTYEQYF. For the CDR3, the DNA is TGTGCCAGCAGCACGTTGGGCCGTACCTACGAGCAGTACTTC.

The chain is built from TRBV20-1 and TRBJ1-1; D not resolved. CDR1 and CDR2 from the germline V gene are DFQATT and SNEGSKA (reference sequence). V gave up 0 bases and J gave up 3 bases, with 8 bases separating them. The CDR3 loop spans 13 amino acids. The CDR3 here is CSARETKYTEAFF. The CDR3 DNA reads TGCAGTGCTAGAGAGACTAAGTACACTGAAGCTTTCTTT.

This clonotype was seen only a few times. J is TRBJ1-1 and V is TRBV5-1; D unclear. V lost 0 bases and J 1 base, leaving 13 bases between the germline ends. The CDR3 is 16 residues long. Germline CDR1 and CDR2: SGHRS and YFSETQ. The CDR3 region is CASSLEAGNKNTEAFF. The CDR3, as DNA: TGCGCCAGCAGCTTGGAGGCCGGTAATAAGAACACTGAAGCTTTCTTT.

The J gene is TRBJ1-4, the V gene TRBV7-9; D is possibly TRBD1 (5 bases). CDR1 and CDR2 (germline): SEHNR, FQNEAQ (reference sequence). Between the trimmed V and J ends, which lost 5 bases and 1 base, there was a span of 8 bases. This CDR3 is built from 14 residues. This CDR3 is CASSPGVTNEKLFF. CDR3 nucleotide sequence: TGTGCCAGCAGCCCGGGGGTAACTAATGAAAAACTGTTTTTT.

The chain employs TRBV20-1 and TRBJ2-7, with TRBD2 matching over 9 bases. J was trimmed by 3 bases and V by 6 bases; bases with no gene match: 9. The CDR3 has 14 residues. Per the germline V gene, CDR1 is DFQATT and CDR2 is SNEGSKA (reference sequence). The CDR3, as DNA: TGCAGTGCAATAGCGGGAGAAGTACACTACGAGCAGTACTTC. This translates into CSAIAGEVHYEQYF.

This clonotype was detected ten times or more. J is TRBJ2-7 and V is TRBV20-1; 14 nucleotides match TRBD2. The CDR3 contains 12 residues. Trimming at V came to 5 bases and at J to 10 bases, leaving 4 bases not matched to a gene. Germline values: CDR1 DFQATT, CDR2 SNEGSKA (reference sequence). DNA of the CDR3: TGCAGTGCTGATGGACTAGCGGGGGGCCAGTACTTC. It codes for CSADGLAGGQYF.